This entry lists 15 T cell receptor beta chains sequenced from one sample in a study of long-term antiretroviral therapy in people with HIV. Survey level was the resolution at which the v3.0 immunoSEQ assay ran. This table comes from immunoSEQ multiplex PCR, and its TCRdb copy is limited to in-frame clones, with some not included. The sample gives 20,000 to 30,000 clones, 75% to 90% of which show up once; about 9.2% is in the top ten. The specimen was unsorted PBMCs, collected 2.3 years after starting antiretroviral therapy. Receptors were obtained from a man aged 40-55 years with HIV.

This sequence joins TRBV19 and TRBJ2-5, with 7 bases that match TRBD1. Germline CDR1 and CDR2: LNHDA and SQIVND (reference sequence). Unmatched junction bases numbered 8, after V lost 3 bases and J lost 4 bases. This CDR3 has 15 residues. CDR3 sequence (DNA): TGTGCCAGTAGTATTAGGAAGGGGGCGGGAGAGACCCAGTACTTC. Its translation: CASSIRKGAGETQYF.

The chain employs TRBV10-2 and TRBJ2-2; D tentatively fits TRBD1 or TRBD2 (6 bases each). The V gene's germline CDR1 is WSHSY and CDR2 SAAADI. Trimming pared 7 bases from V and 6 bases from J, leaving 9 bases between. This CDR3 spans 12 amino acids. CDR3 region: CASTRGAGELFF. The CDR3 nucleotides are TGCGCCAGCACTAGGGGGGCCGGGGAGCTGTTTTTT.

This chain joins TRBV4-1 and TRBJ1-1; TRBD1 is a possible D gene (6 bases). Trimming took off 3 bases at V and 1 base at J, with 15 bases between the two ends. CDR1 and CDR2 from the germline V gene are MGHRA and YSYEKL. The CDR3 has 16 amino acids. The CDR3 bases are TGCGCCAGCAGCCATGCGCCGGGACACTCGAACACTGAAGCTTTCTTT. Translation gives CASSHAPGHSNTEAFF.

This chain joins TRBV20-1 and TRBJ1-1; perhaps TRBD1 as D (5 bases). Trimming cost V 6 bases and J 9 bases, with 14 bases left between them. CDR1 and CDR2 from the germline V gene are DFQATT and SNEGSKA (reference sequence). The length of the CDR3 is 11 residues. Here the CDR3 reads CSAIGGGKAFF. CDR3 in DNA: TGCAGTGCGATTGGGGGAGGTAAAGCTTTCTTT.

The rearrangement joins TRBV19 to TRBJ1-5; 10 bases are a match to TRBD1. The CDR3 has 17 amino acids. Germline assignment: CDR1 LNHDA and CDR2 SQIVND (reference sequence). J was trimmed by 0 bases and V by 7 bases; bases with no gene match: 9. The CDR3 reads CASTNIDRGLSNQPQHF. CDR3 nucleotides: TGTGCCAGTACCAACATCGACAGGGGGCTTAGCAATCAGCCCCAGCATTTT.

A single count supports this clone. This chain joins TRBV7-9 and TRBJ1-4; TRBD1 is a possible D gene (5 bases). CDR3 length: 17 residues. Germline CDR1 and CDR2: SEHNR and FQNEAQ (reference sequence). The V and J ends lost 3 bases and 0 bases respectively, with 14 bases between them. CDR3 nucleotides: TGTGCCAGCAGCTTTAATCCTGACAGTGCAACTAATGAAAAACTGTTTTTT. This gives the protein CASSFNPDSATNEKLFF.

In nucleotides, the CDR3 is TGTGCCAGCAGCGTAGACAGGGGTAGTTATGGCTACACCTTC. It is translated as CASSVDRGSYGYTF. V usage is TRBV9 and J usage is TRBJ1-2; TRBD1 aligns across 7 bases. The ends lost 0 bases at V and 5 bases at J; junction bases unmatched: 4. This CDR3 is built from 14 residues. The germline CDR1 and CDR2 sequences are SGDLS and YYNGEE.

V and J are TRBV11-2 and TRBJ2-1, with D tentatively TRBD1 or TRBD2 (5 bases each). CDR3 length: 14 amino acids. Per germline, CDR1 SGHAT and CDR2 FQNNGV. V lost 5 bases to trimming and J lost 9 bases, with 17 bases between them. CDR3 residues: CASSLPPRGGEQFF. In DNA, the CDR3 is TGTGCCAGCAGCCTCCCGCCACGGGGCGGTGAGCAGTTCTTC.

This rearrangement joins TRBV27 to TRBJ1-4; TRBD1 matches 10 bases. With V trimmed by 5 bases and J by 7 bases, 13 bases remained unmatched. The germline CDR1 and CDR2 sequences are MNHEY and SMNVEV (reference sequence). The CDR3 consists of 17 residues. The DNA of the CDR3 is TGTGCCAGCAGTCCCTACGTGACAGGGGGCAAGGGTGAAAAACTGTTTTTT. Translation: CASSPYVTGGKGEKLFF. Using reference TRBV27 and TRBJ1-4 for the parts outside the CDR3, the full variable domain is EAQVTQNPRYLITVTGKKLTVTCSQNMNHEYMSWYRQDPGLGLRQIYYSMNVEVTDKGDVPEGYKVSRKEKRNFPLILESPSPNQTSLYFCASSPYVTGGKGEKLFFGSGTQLSVL.

V and J are TRBV19 and TRBJ1-1; the match to TRBD1 covers 11 bases. The J segment lost 11 bases and the V segment lost 3 bases, leaving 17 bases of the junction unmatched. Germline loops: CDR1 LNHDA, CDR2 SQIVND (reference sequence). This CDR3 is built from 17 residues. In nucleotides, the CDR3 is TGTGCCAGTAGTATCGGACAGGGGGCGAGTAAATGGAATGCGGCTTTCTTT. Protein product: CASSIGQGASKWNAAFF.

The chain is built from TRBV9 and TRBJ1-3; D uncertain. Trimming took off 4 bases at V and 4 bases at J, with 15 bases between the two ends. The CDR3 consists of 15 residues. Germline V gene data show CDR1 as SGDLS and CDR2 as YYNGEE. The CDR3 here is CASSPHVASGNTIYF. CDR3 DNA sequence: TGTGCCAGCAGCCCCCACGTGGCTTCGGGAAACACCATATATTTT.

The V and J genes are TRBV6-6 and TRBJ1-2, with 7 bases aligning to TRBD1. CDR1 and CDR2 (germline): MNHNY, SVGAGI (reference sequence). The ends lost 5 bases at V and 3 bases at J; junction bases unmatched: 9. The CDR3 consists of 15 residues. DNA of the CDR3: TGTGCCAGCAGTCCAAACAGGGGATTTGACTATGGCTACACCTTC. It codes for CASSPNRGFDYGYTF.

The rearrangement links TRBV7-2 to TRBJ1-5; D is uncertain. CDR1 is SGHTA and CDR2 is FQGNSA in the germline V gene. Trimming took 1 base from V and 1 from J, leaving 2 bases between them. The CDR3 runs 13 residues. CDR3 sequence reads: CASSLVSNQPQHF. The CDR3, as DNA: TGTGCCAGCAGCTTAGTAAGCAATCAGCCCCAGCATTTT.

The chain recombines TRBV19 with TRBJ2-1; 14 nucleotides match TRBD2. This CDR3 is 17 amino acids long. Germline CDR1 reads LNHDA; CDR2 reads SQIVND (reference sequence). V shed 5 bases, J shed 8 bases, and the junction held 11 bases outside the gene matches. CDR3 loop: CASSSRLAGGPGDEQFF. As DNA, the CDR3 is TGTGCCAGTAGTTCTAGACTAGCGGGAGGGCCTGGGGATGAGCAGTTCTTC.

V is TRBV6-5 and J is TRBJ2-7; 8 bases fit TRBD1. J was trimmed by 6 bases and V by 2 bases; bases with no gene match: 9. The germline V gene encodes CDR1 MNHEY and CDR2 SVGAGI. This CDR3 has 15 amino acids. The CDR3 DNA reads TGTGCCAGCAGTTACAGGATTACAACAGGGGGCGAGCAGTACTTC. Protein sequence: CASSYRITTGGEQYF.